This is a list of T cell receptor beta chains from one sample in a study of blood T cell repertoires in COVID-19. Sequencing was performed with immunoSEQ multiplex PCR; in TCRdb, only in-frame clones are kept and a portion is missing. Of tens of thousands of clones listed, roughly 92% are singletons. The sequencing sample was made of peripheral blood. These receptors came from a man aged 45 to 65 with active COVID-19. Both conserved end residues are part of each CDR3. D genes are given only for firm matches. Clone size is given for some rows only: seen once, a few or many times, or a class if the clone is expanded.

V gene: TRBV6-2/TRBV6-3
clone size: NA
J gene: TRBJ1-5
D gene: NA
CDR3 length: 13
CDR3 protein: CASSYFGGQPQHF
CDR3 DNA: TGTGCCAGCAGTTACTTCGGGGGTCAGCCCCAGCATTTT

V gene: TRBV20-1
clone size: once
J gene: TRBJ1-1
D gene: NA
CDR3 length: 13
CDR3 protein: CSASNLLDSEAFF
CDR3 DNA: TGCAGTGCTAGTAATCTTCTGGACTCTGAAGCTTTCTTT

V gene: TRBV27
clone size: NA
J gene: TRBJ2-7
D gene: TRBD2
CDR3 length: 14
CDR3 protein: CASSLDGGTYEQYF
CDR3 DNA: TGTGCCAGCAGTTTGGACGGGGGGACCTACGAGCAGTACTTC

V gene: TRBV6-5
clone size: NA
J gene: TRBJ2-3
D gene: NA
CDR3 length: 13
CDR3 protein: CASSMSFADTQYF
CDR3 DNA: TGTGCCAGCAGTATGTCGTTCGCAGATACGCAGTATTTT

V gene: TRBV4-2
clone size: NA
J gene: TRBJ1-2
D gene: TRBD1
CDR3 length: 21
CDR3 protein: CASSQEGRKQTGGEARYGYTF
CDR3 DNA: TGTGCCAGCAGCCAAGAAGGACGGAAACAGACAGGGGGCGAGGCCCGCTATGGCTACACCTTC

V gene: TRBV18
clone size: NA
J gene: TRBJ1-2
D gene: TRBD1
CDR3 length: 14
CDR3 protein: CASSPLDRDYGYTF
CDR3 DNA: TGTGCCAGCTCACCCCTAGACAGGGACTATGGCTACACCTTC

V gene: TRBV11-3
clone size: NA
J gene: TRBJ1-3
D gene: NA
CDR3 length: 14
CDR3 protein: CASSPRTLGNTIYF
CDR3 DNA: TGTGCCAGCAGCCCCCGGACTCTTGGAAACACCATATATTTT

V gene: TRBV18
clone size: once
J gene: TRBJ1-1
D gene: NA
CDR3 length: 16
CDR3 protein: CASSPSTRRADTEAFF
CDR3 DNA: TGTGCCAGCTCACCGTCGACTCGGAGGGCAGACACTGAAGCTTTCTTT

V gene: TRBV4-2
clone size: NA
J gene: TRBJ2-2
D gene: NA
CDR3 length: 15
CDR3 protein: CASSQGGIYTGELFF
CDR3 DNA: TGTGCCAGCAGCCAAGGAGGGATTTACACCGGGGAGCTGTTTTTT

V gene: TRBV6-6
clone size: once
J gene: TRBJ2-7
D gene: TRBD1
CDR3 length: 14
CDR3 protein: CASSYRRQGAEQYF
CDR3 DNA: TGTGCCAGCAGTTACCGTCGACAGGGTGCCGAGCAGTACTTC

V gene: TRBV28
clone size: NA
J gene: TRBJ1-2
D gene: TRBD1
CDR3 length: 13
CDR3 protein: CASSLGQGIGYTF
CDR3 DNA: TGTGCCAGCAGTTTAGGACAGGGGATTGGCTACACCTTC

V gene: TRBV28
clone size: NA
J gene: TRBJ2-2
D gene: TRBD1
CDR3 length: 17
CDR3 protein: CASSLLGTDLNTGELFF
CDR3 DNA: TGTGCCAGCAGTTTACTAGGGACAGACCTTAACACCGGGGAGCTGTTTTTT

V gene: TRBV4-2
clone size: NA
J gene: TRBJ2-2
D gene: NA
CDR3 length: 13
CDR3 protein: CASEGQNTGELFF
CDR3 DNA: TGTGCCAGCGAGGGACAGAACACCGGGGAGCTGTTTTTT

V gene: TRBV19
clone size: NA
J gene: TRBJ2-2
D gene: NA
CDR3 length: 15
CDR3 protein: CASAGIAANTGELFF
CDR3 DNA: TGTGCCAGTGCGGGGATCGCCGCGAACACCGGGGAGCTGTTTTTT

V gene: TRBV19
clone size: once
J gene: TRBJ2-3
D gene: NA
CDR3 length: 13
CDR3 protein: CASSIVGAGTQYF
CDR3 DNA: TGTGCCAGTAGTATAGTCGGCGCGGGGACGCAGTATTTT

V gene: TRBV5-4
clone size: NA
J gene: TRBJ2-7
D gene: TRBD1
CDR3 length: 14
CDR3 protein: CASSHRDSSYEQYF
CDR3 DNA: TGTGCCAGCAGCCACCGGGACAGCTCCTACGAGCAGTACTTC

V gene: TRBV5-1
clone size: once
J gene: TRBJ2-5
D gene: TRBD1
CDR3 length: 16
CDR3 protein: CASSDLTGGAGETQYF
CDR3 DNA: TGCGCCAGCAGCGACCTCACAGGGGGTGCTGGGGAGACCCAGTACTTC

V gene: TRBV18
clone size: NA
J gene: TRBJ1-3
D gene: TRBD1
CDR3 length: 16
CDR3 protein: CASSPQGQNFGNTIYF
CDR3 DNA: TGTGCCAGCTCACCACAGGGACAGAACTTTGGAAACACCATATATTTT

V gene: TRBV6-5
clone size: NA
J gene: TRBJ2-1
D gene: TRBD2
CDR3 length: 15
CDR3 protein: CASSYAGGSYNEQFF
CDR3 DNA: TGTGCCAGCAGTTACGCGGGGGGCTCCTACAATGAGCAGTTCTTC

V gene: TRBV6-1
clone size: NA
J gene: TRBJ1-5
D gene: NA
CDR3 length: 14
CDR3 protein: CASSEDGGNQPQHF
CDR3 DNA: TGTGCCAGCAGTGAAGATGGGGGGAATCAGCCCCAGCATTTT

V gene: TRBV7-7
clone size: once
J gene: TRBJ2-5
D gene: NA
CDR3 length: 12
CDR3 protein: CASITGLETQYF
CDR3 DNA: TGTGCTAGCATCACAGGGTTAGAGACCCAGTACTTC

V gene: TRBV7-2
clone size: NA
J gene: TRBJ2-3
D gene: TRBD2
CDR3 length: 15
CDR3 protein: CASSRSSGGGDTQYF
CDR3 DNA: TGTGCCAGCAGTCGAAGTAGCGGGGGGGGTGATACGCAGTATTTT

V gene: TRBV30
clone size: NA
J gene: TRBJ1-3
D gene: NA
CDR3 length: 14
CDR3 protein: CAWSRGSSGNTIYF
CDR3 DNA: TGTGCCTGGAGCAGGGGCAGCTCTGGAAACACCATATATTTT

V gene: TRBV18
clone size: NA
J gene: TRBJ2-3
D gene: TRBD2
CDR3 length: 20
CDR3 protein: CASSPLFGRAESGSRDTQYF
CDR3 DNA: TGTGCCAGCTCACCTCTTTTCGGCAGGGCGGAAAGCGGGAGTAGAGATACGCAGTATTTT

V gene: TRBV21-1
clone size: NA
J gene: TRBJ1-4
D gene: NA
CDR3 length: 18
CDR3 protein: CASSKDQGKTKHQEKLFF
CDR3 DNA: TGTGCCAGCAGCAAAGATCAGGGAAAAACGAAACACCAAGAAAAACTGTTTTTT

V gene: TRBV27
clone size: NA
J gene: TRBJ1-2
D gene: NA
CDR3 length: 16
CDR3 protein: CASSPSTGHLNYGYTF
CDR3 DNA: TGTGCCAGCAGTCCTTCGACAGGCCATCTTAACTATGGCTACACCTTC

V gene: TRBV6-5
clone size: NA
J gene: TRBJ1-1
D gene: NA
CDR3 length: 15
CDR3 protein: CASSSPDRKNTEAFF
CDR3 DNA: TGTGCCAGCAGCTCCCCGGACAGAAAGAACACTGAAGCTTTCTTT

V gene: TRBV7-9
clone size: NA
J gene: TRBJ2-1
D gene: TRBD2
CDR3 length: 16
CDR3 protein: CASRSWGGSSYNEQFF
CDR3 DNA: TGTGCCAGCAGGTCGTGGGGAGGGAGCTCCTACAATGAGCAGTTCTTC

V gene: TRBV9
clone size: NA
J gene: TRBJ2-3
D gene: NA
CDR3 length: 16
CDR3 protein: CASSLGGGFYTDTQYF
CDR3 DNA: TGTGCCAGCAGTTTGGGGGGAGGATTTTACACAGATACGCAGTATTTT

V gene: TRBV19
clone size: NA
J gene: TRBJ1-1
D gene: NA
CDR3 length: 13
CDR3 protein: CASTELSNTEAFF
CDR3 DNA: TGTGCCAGTACCGAACTCTCTAACACTGAAGCTTTCTTT